The present T cell receptor beta chain was sequenced within a study of blood T cell repertoires in COVID-19. The CDR3 has 15 residues. Looked up from germline, CDR1 is SGHRS and CDR2 is YFSETQ. TCRdb's copy holds only in-frame clones and misses some; the assay was immunoSEQ multiplex PCR. The sample lists about 270,000 clones, about nine tenths occurring once. Concerning this clone: One junction end does not reproduce the germline sequence, and a read error may be involved.

The V call is TRBV5-1, the J call TRBJ1-1; D remains ambiguous. The receptor's source is a man aged 55-75 years who had recovered from COVID-19. Sequencing used peripheral blood. This CDR3 is CASSLVGGPNAEAFF. The CDR3 DNA reads TGCGCCAGCAGCTTGGTTGGTGGGCCGAACGCTGAAGCTTTCTTT.